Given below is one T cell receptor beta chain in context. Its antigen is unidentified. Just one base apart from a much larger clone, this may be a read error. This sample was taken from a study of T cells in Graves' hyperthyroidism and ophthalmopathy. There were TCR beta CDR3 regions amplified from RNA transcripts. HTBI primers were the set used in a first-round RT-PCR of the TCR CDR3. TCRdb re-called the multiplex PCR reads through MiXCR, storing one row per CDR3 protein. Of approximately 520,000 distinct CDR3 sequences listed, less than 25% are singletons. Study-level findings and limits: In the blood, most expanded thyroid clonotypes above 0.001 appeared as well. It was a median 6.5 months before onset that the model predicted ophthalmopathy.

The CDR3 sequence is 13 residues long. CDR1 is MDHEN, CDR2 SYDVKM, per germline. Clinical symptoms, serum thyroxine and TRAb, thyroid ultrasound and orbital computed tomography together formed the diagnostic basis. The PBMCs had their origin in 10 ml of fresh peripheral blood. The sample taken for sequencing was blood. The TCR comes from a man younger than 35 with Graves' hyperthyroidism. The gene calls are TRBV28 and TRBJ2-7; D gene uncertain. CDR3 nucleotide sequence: TGTGCCAGCAGTTTTCCGGGTTACTACGAGCACTACTTC. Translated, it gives CASSFPGYYEHYF.